The clone carrying this T cell receptor beta chain was counted only a few times. Its antigen is still unknown. Germline and genes: mouse. The sequence runs out 4 residues before the end of the CDR3; the remainder is reconstructed from the germline J gene. The data are from a study of CD8+ T cells in alopecia areata. Across the study: C3H/HeJ donors with spontaneous alopecia, roughly 6-13 months old, supplied skin grafts to roughly 6-11-week-old female C3H/HeJ mice.

Extraction of RNA preceded its reverse transcription into cDNA, which served as the sequencing template. Only in-frame clones appear in the TCRdb table, and some are missing; sequencing was by immunoSEQ multiplex PCR. Reported are more than 90,000 clones, none seen only once; the ten largest carry 15% to 20%. CDR3 length equals 14 residues. Germline V gene sequence: CDR1 NNHDY, CDR2 SYVADS. Broader study findings: The study found higher clonality in lesional than normal scalp, especially in alopecia totalis/universalis. Between patients, shared TCR sequences were less clear than in mice. This was possibly due in part to HLA diversity in the patient population. Alphabeta T cells residing in normal skin are also sequenced in scalp samples.

The receptor was derived from a C3H/HeJ mouse with alopecia areata. The MHC haplotype recorded for the strain is H2-k. Sequencing input: lesional skin. The chain uses TRBV13-3 and TRBJ2-4; 7 positions agree with TRBD2. CDR3 DNA, as far as it was read: TGTGCCAGCAGTGATCTGCTGGGGGAAAAC. Translated, it gives CASSDLLGEN. The CDR3 in full is CASSDLLGENTLYF.